What follows are 8 T cell receptor beta chains derived from one specimen sequenced in a study of blood T cells in healthy people across ages. Using a J-beta primer mix together with a sample-barcoded 5' primer, a second PCR was run for roughly 7 to 11 cycles. TCRdb fed the 5' RACE reads into MiXCR, producing one record per CDR3 protein. The sample has fewer than 900,000 distinct CDR3 sequences; roughly 34% are singletons. The sequenced sample consisted of blood. The source is a young man in good health.

This rearrangement joins TRBV24-1 to TRBJ1-2; no firm D call. Per germline, CDR1 KGHDR and CDR2 SFDVKD. V lost 5 bases to trimming and J lost 4 bases, with 13 bases between them. This CDR3 spans 14 amino acids. CDR3 residues: CATSAADSTYGYTF. DNA of the CDR3: TGTGCCACCAGTGCCGCGGACTCAACCTATGGCTACACCTTC.

This clonotype was counted only a few times. The CDR3, as DNA: TGTGCCAGCAGTTACTCGATCGTCCGGCGGGAGACCCAGTACTTC. Translated: CASSYSIVRRETQYF. The chain uses TRBV6-6 and TRBJ2-5; D unclear. CDR1 MNHNY and CDR2 SVGAGI come from the germline V gene (reference sequence). This CDR3 has 15 amino acids. V shed 0 bases and J shed 5 bases, with 13 bases lying between them.

The chain combines TRBV20-1 with TRBJ2-3; maybe TRBD1 (5 bases). The CDR3 has 15 residues. The V end lost 3 bases, the J end lost 2 bases, and 15 bases lay between the germline ends. Germline CDR1 DFQATT, CDR2 SNEGSKA (reference sequence). In DNA, the CDR3 is TGCAGTGCTAGTTGGGGCCTCCGGGTCACAGATACGCAGTATTTT. The encoded protein is CSASWGLRVTDTQYF.

The chain employs TRBV2 and TRBJ2-7; D may be TRBD2 (5 bases). This CDR3 spans 13 amino acids. CDR1 and CDR2 (germline): SNHLY, FYNNEI. V was shortened by 7 bases and J by 0 bases, with 10 bases between the two germline ends. CDR3 sequence (DNA): TGTGCCAGCATCGGACTGAGCTCCTACGAGCAGTACTTC. Translating it yields CASIGLSSYEQYF.

This clonotype has at least ten counts. The V and J genes are TRBV20-1 and TRBJ2-7; D is undetermined. With 2 bases removed from V and 0 bases from J, the gap between germline ends came to 17 bases. The CDR3 totals 16 residues. CDR1 is DFQATT and CDR2 is SNEGSKA in the germline V gene (reference sequence). DNA of the CDR3: TGCAGTGCTAGAAGGCGCAAGGACCTTTACTCCTACGAGCAGTACTTC. The encoded protein is CSARRRKDLYSYEQYF.

The J gene is TRBJ1-6, the V gene TRBV3-1; D is ambiguous. This CDR3 is 14 amino acids long. Trimming left V 3 bases short and J 6 bases short, with 9 bases between. In germline, CDR1 is LGHDT, CDR2 YNNKEL (reference sequence). The chain's CDR3 is CASSHSGSNSPLHF. The DNA of the CDR3 is TGTGCCAGCAGCCACTCAGGAAGTAATTCACCCCTCCACTTT.

The V and J genes are TRBV29-1 and TRBJ2-2; D is possibly TRBD2 (5 bases). The germline gives CDR1 SQVTM, CDR2 ANQGSEA. Trimming removed 7 bases from V and 1 base from J, with 13 bases in between. The CDR3 is made up of 14 amino acids. CDR3 in DNA: TGCAGCGCCGGGAACGGCCAGAACACCGGGGAGCTGTTTTTT. Residues: CSAGNGQNTGELFF.

V is TRBV7-9 and J is TRBJ1-2, with no clear D. The CDR3 runs to 8 residues. V was pared by 5 bases and J by 12 bases, with 4 bases between. From germline, CDR1 is SEHNR and CDR2 FQNEAQ (reference sequence). CDR3 nucleotide sequence: TGTGCCAGCAGCGTAGACACCTTC. Its protein is CASSVDTF.